This T cell receptor (beta chain) is from a study of sequential checkpoint blockade in melanoma. Study information: Patients were randomized 1:1 to nivolumab-then-ipilimumab or ipilimumab-then-nivolumab first-line. Both treatment sequences were followed by maintenance nivolumab.

Specified treatment: randomized to nivolumab then ipilimumab (arm A) or the reverse (arm B). Patients had received no earlier DNA-damaging chemotherapy. From thawed PBMCs, live CD3+CD8+ cells negative for CD19 and CD56 were sorted. This CDR3 is built from 15 residues. Germline CDR1 and CDR2: SGDLS and YYNGEE. V was clipped by 4 bases and J by 0 bases, with 13 bases between them. Some clones are missing from TCRdb's copy, which holds only in-frame ones; the method was immunoSEQ multiplex PCR. The table has more than 7,000 clones, 59% seen once. The specimen was CD8+ T cells sorted from blood (inferred from file names), collected from a patient given nivolumab and ipilimumab in sequence. This chain uses TRBV9 with TRBJ1-2, with D hard to call. The TCR was taken from a human donor with melanoma. CDR3 loop: CASSPTQSPNYGYTF. The CDR3 DNA reads TGTGCCAGCAGCCCAACACAAAGTCCTAACTATGGCTACACCTTC.